Shown below are 15 T cell receptor beta chains from a single sample sequenced in a study of OX40 agonist ivuxolimab in advanced cancers. TCRdb's table, derived via immunoSEQ multiplex PCR, lists solely in-frame clones and lacks some. The sample includes 30,000 to 45,000 clones, about 79% of them seen just once. Sequenced here: CD4+ or CD8+ T cells sorted from blood, sampled in a trial of the OX40 agonist ivuxolimab. All receptors derive from an adult with an advanced solid tumor such as melanoma, head and neck, liver or kidney cancer.

V gene TRBV18 combines with J gene TRBJ1-2; D call uncertain. The CDR3 has 15 amino acids. Germline V gene sequence: CDR1 KGHSH, CDR2 LQKENI. V was pared by 0 bases and J by 1 base, with 9 bases between. In DNA, the CDR3 is TGTGCCAGCTCACCACCGGCTCGGAATAACTATGGCTACACCTTC. Amino acid sequence: CASSPPARNNYGYTF.

Here the CDR3 DNA reads TGTGCCAGCAGCACCCAACCGGCCGGGGCCAACGTCCTGACTTTC. Translating it yields CASSTQPAGANVLTF. The chain uses TRBV5-4 and TRBJ2-6; D is unresolved. CDR1 and CDR2 from the germline V gene are SGHNT and YYREEE (reference sequence). This CDR3 is built from 15 residues. Trimming cost V 4 bases and J 4 bases, with 12 bases left between them.

The rearrangement uses TRBV9 and TRBJ1-4; weak D call: TRBD1 (5 bases). CDR3 length: 15 amino acids. V lost 0 bases and J lost 2, with 8 bases in between. In germline, CDR1 is SGDLS, CDR2 YYNGEE. The CDR3 DNA reads TGTGCCAGCAGCGTAGCGGAGGGGACTAATGAAAAACTGTTTTTT. This encodes CASSVAEGTNEKLFF.

This chain links TRBV30 with TRBJ1-3, with D unclear. Germline CDR1 and CDR2: GTSNPN and SVGIG (reference sequence). Trimming took off 5 bases at V and 0 bases at J, with 5 bases between the two ends. The CDR3 loop spans 12 amino acids. The CDR3 DNA follows: TGTGCCTGGGGGTCCTCTGGAAACACCATATATTTT. Residues: CAWGSSGNTIYF.

This chain joins TRBV4-2 and TRBJ2-5, with D perhaps assigned TRBD1 or TRBD2 (5 bases each). From germline, CDR1 is LGHNA and CDR2 YNFKEQ. V was pared by 1 base and J by 4 bases, with 13 bases between. This CDR3 region has 15 residues. The CDR3 DNA reads TGTGCCAGCAGCCAAGTCGTTAGGGACGGAGAGACCCAGTACTTC. Translating it yields CASSQVVRDGETQYF.

V gene TRBV6-1 combines with J gene TRBJ2-3, with 8 bases aligning to TRBD1. The V segment lost 6 bases and the J segment 5 bases; nucleotides outside the gene matches: 10. The CDR3 spans 15 residues. CDR1 MNHNS and CDR2 SASEGT come from the germline V gene. The CDR3 DNA reads as TGTGCCAGCAGAGGGACAGGCCTCAGGCAAGATACGCAGTATTTT. It specifies CASRGTGLRQDTQYF.

This clone was counted a few times. This CDR3 reads CASSASDRFYEQYF. CDR3 nucleotide sequence: TGTGCCAGCAGCGCATCGGACAGGTTCTACGAGCAGTACTTC. The V call is TRBV6-5, the J call TRBJ2-7; TRBD1 agrees at 7 bases. Germline trimming cut 6 bases from V and 3 bases from J; bases unmatched to any gene: 8. Germline V gene sequence: CDR1 MNHEY, CDR2 SVGAGI. The CDR3 totals 14 residues.

The V and J genes are TRBV30 and TRBJ1-1; TRBD1 is a possible D gene (6 bases). Germline values: CDR1 GTSNPN, CDR2 SVGIG (reference sequence). This CDR3 spans 13 amino acids. V lost 4 bases and J 2 bases, leaving 11 bases between the germline ends. The CDR3 sequence is CAWTADSNTEAFF. DNA of the CDR3: TGTGCCTGGACTGCGGACAGTAACACTGAAGCTTTCTTT.

This clone has just a few counts. This chain connects TRBV7-3 to TRBJ2-3; 9 bases are a match to TRBD2. The CDR3 sequence is 16 residues long. Germline CDR1 and CDR2: SGHTA and FQGTGA. After removal of 5 bases from V and 4 bases from J, the junction contained 10 bases not matched to a gene. The CDR3 nucleotides read TGTGCCAGCAGCCCTGATGGCGGGGGGGTTTCAGATACGCAGTATTTT. Its protein product is CASSPDGGGVSDTQYF.

This clone was counted only a few times. One end of the junction does not line up with germline, which may come from a read error. The CDR3 nucleotides read TGCGCCAGCAGATTGGGCGGAGAGACTAGCAATCAGCCCCAGCATTTT. It codes for CASRLGGETSNQPQHF. This rearrangement joins TRBV5-1 to TRBJ1-5, with no clear D. CDR1 SGHRS and CDR2 YFSETQ come from the germline V gene. This CDR3 spans 16 amino acids.

This clone was counted a single time. The CDR3 bases are TGTGCCAGCAGCTTCAATGCCAACACTGAAGCTTTCTTT. Protein product: CASSFNANTEAFF. The rearrangement uses TRBV7-8 and TRBJ1-1; D is undetermined. V lost 3 bases, J lost 2 bases, and 7 bases lay in between. CDR1 and CDR2 from the germline V gene are SGHVS and FQNEAQ. There are 13 residues in the CDR3. Together with reference TRBV7-8 and TRBJ1-1, the CDR3 gives the full variable domain: GAGVSQSPRYKVAKRGQDVALRCDPISGHVSLFWYQQALGQGPEFLTYFQNEAQLDKSGLPSDRFFAERPEGSVSTLKIQRTQQEDSAVYLCASSFNANTEAFFGQGTRLTVV.

The table lists this clone with a count of one. J is TRBJ1-2 and V is TRBV15; 7 nucleotides align to TRBD1. V dropped 0 bases and J dropped 8; count of bases not matched to a gene: 6. Germline V gene data show CDR1 as LNHNV and CDR2 as YYDKDF (reference sequence). The CDR3 runs 14 residues. The CDR3 is CATSRDKGAGGYTF. The CDR3 coding sequence is TGTGCCACCAGCAGAGATAAGGGGGCTGGAGGCTACACCTTC.

V and J are TRBV6-6 and TRBJ1-6, with a weak D call TRBD1 (5 bases). This CDR3 has 15 amino acids. Trimming shortened V by 6 bases and J by 0 bases, and 9 bases separated the two germline ends. The V gene's germline CDR1 is MNHNY and CDR2 SVGAGI (reference sequence). CDR3 amino acids: CASRRQSSYNSPLHF. The CDR3 nucleotides read TGTGCCAGCAGGCGACAGAGCTCCTATAATTCACCCCTCCACTTT.

This chain joins TRBV15 and TRBJ2-1; D possibly corresponds to TRBD2 (6 bases). The CDR3 has 14 amino acids. Germline V gene lookup returns CDR1 LNHNV and CDR2 YYDKDF (reference sequence). V lost 3 bases and J 9 bases, leaving 15 bases between the germline ends. This CDR3 is CATSRGGGVGEQFF. In DNA, the CDR3 is TGTGCCACCAGCAGGGGAGGAGGGGTCGGTGAGCAGTTCTTC.

The chain recombines TRBV2 with TRBJ2-3; TRBD1 aligns across 9 bases. This CDR3 has 14 residues. Germline CDR1 reads SNHLY; CDR2 reads FYNNEI. V was pared by 6 bases and J by 3 bases, with 4 bases of the junction left unmatched. Here the CDR3 DNA reads TGTGCCAGCAGAGGGGACAGGGTGACAGATACGCAGTATTTT. As protein: CASRGDRVTDTQYF.